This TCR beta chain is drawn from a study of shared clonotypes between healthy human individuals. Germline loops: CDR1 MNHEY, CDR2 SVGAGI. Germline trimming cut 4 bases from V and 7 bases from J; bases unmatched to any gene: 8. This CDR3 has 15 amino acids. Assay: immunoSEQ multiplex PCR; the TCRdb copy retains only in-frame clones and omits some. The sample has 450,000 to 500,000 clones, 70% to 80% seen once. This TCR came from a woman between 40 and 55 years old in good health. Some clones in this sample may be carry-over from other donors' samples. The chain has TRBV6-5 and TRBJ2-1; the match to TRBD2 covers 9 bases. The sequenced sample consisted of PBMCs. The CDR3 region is CASSLAGVTLNEQFF. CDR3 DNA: TGTGCCAGCAGTTTAGCGGGGGTAACGTTAAATGAGCAGTTCTTC.